The 23 T cell receptor beta chains in this list originate from one sample, sequenced in a study of blood T cell repertoires in COVID-19. Sequencing used immunoSEQ multiplex PCR; TCRdb keeps in-frame clones, though not all of them. The sample lists about 50,000 clones; around 85% were seen once. The sequencing input was peripheral blood. The origin of the receptors is a human donor in a cohort sampled during active COVID-19. The donor label of this sample is uncertain.

J is TRBJ2-7 and V is TRBV13; 9 nucleotides align to TRBD2. Unmatched junction bases numbered 10, after V lost 6 bases and J lost 4 bases. The length of the CDR3 is 15 residues. CDR1 is PRHDT, CDR2 FYEKMQ, per germline (reference sequence). This CDR3 is CASRTAGGPGYEQYF. The CDR3 DNA sequence: TGTGCCAGCAGGACGGCGGGGGGGCCGGGGTACGAGCAGTACTTC.

The DNA for the CDR3 is TGTGCCAGCAGTTTCAGCGGGAACCAGCCCCAGCATTTT. Translated: CASSFSGNQPQHF. This chain joins TRBV12-3 or TRBV12-4 and TRBJ1-5; unclear D gene. The CDR3 is made up of 13 amino acids. Between the trimmed V and J ends, which lost 3 bases and 7 bases, there was a span of 10 bases.

The chain uses TRBV4-3 and TRBJ1-2; D not certain. CDR1 is LGHNA, CDR2 YSLEER, per germline. The CDR3 covers 17 residues. V was cut by 0 bases and J by 5 bases, with 19 bases left in between. CDR3 sequence reads: CASSQERGEHLGYGYTF. CDR3 nucleotides: TGCGCCAGCAGCCAAGAAAGAGGAGAGCACCTAGGTTATGGCTACACCTTC.

This chain uses TRBV28 with TRBJ1-6, with a possible D match to TRBD1 (5 bases). The CDR3 is 16 amino acids. Germline V CDR1 and CDR2: MDHEN, SYDVKM. The V end lost 5 bases, the J end lost 5 bases, and 16 bases lay between the germline ends. The CDR3 region is CASSDPQGPNNSPLHF. CDR3 DNA: TGTGCCAGCAGTGACCCCCAGGGCCCGAATAATTCACCCCTCCACTTT.

This chain joins TRBV7-2 and TRBJ1-6, with TRBD1 as a possible D gene (6 bases). The V gene's germline CDR1 is SGHTA and CDR2 FQGNSA. V was shortened by 1 base and J by 8 bases, with 9 bases between the two germline ends. The CDR3 spans 14 residues. Here the CDR3 reads CASSLGGHYSPLHF. The CDR3 DNA follows: TGTGCCAGCAGCTTAGGGGGACACTATTCACCCCTCCACTTT.

This chain links TRBV4-2 with TRBJ1-6, with D tentatively TRBD1 (6 bases). CDR1 and CDR2 from the germline V gene are LGHNA and YNFKEQ. V gave up 0 bases and J gave up 2 bases, with 14 bases separating them. The CDR3 is 18 residues long. In nucleotides, the CDR3 is TGTGCCAGCAGCCAAGATCTTGTGGGGGCCACCTATAATTCACCCCTCCACTTT. Its protein is CASSQDLVGATYNSPLHF.

J is TRBJ1-4 and V is TRBV5-1; tentatively, D is TRBD1 (6 bases). CDR1 and CDR2 from the germline V gene are SGHRS and YFSETQ. The ends were cut back, 0 bases at V and 8 bases at J, with 14 bases in the middle. CDR3 length equals 15 residues. CDR3 residues: CASSLGTVGMEKLFF. CDR3 DNA: TGCGCCAGCAGCTTGGGGACAGTGGGGATGGAAAAACTGTTTTTT.

In its sample, this clone was seen a few times. The CDR3 is CASSPDSTNYGYTF. In DNA form, the CDR3 reads TGTGCCAGCAGCCCTGACAGTACCAACTATGGCTACACCTTC. The rearrangement joins TRBV5-4 to TRBJ1-2; TRBD1 might be the D (5 bases). The ends were cut back, 4 bases at V and 2 bases at J, with 12 bases in the middle. The V gene's germline CDR1 is SGHNT and CDR2 YYREEE (reference sequence). The CDR3 loop spans 14 amino acids.

The chain joins TRBV5-1 to TRBJ1-2, with TRBD1 identical over 8 bases. With V trimmed by 4 bases and J by 5 bases, 4 bases remained unmatched. The CDR3 is made up of 13 amino acids. Germline V gene data show CDR1 as SGHRS and CDR2 as YFSETQ. Here the CDR3 reads CASSVDREYGYTF. The CDR3 coding sequence is TGCGCCAGCAGCGTGGACAGGGAATATGGCTACACCTTC.

The chain combines TRBV30 with TRBJ2-2; D gene uncertain. Germline CDR1 reads GTSNPN; CDR2 reads SVGIG (reference sequence). This CDR3 has 14 residues. V was pared by 0 bases and J by 1 base, with 6 bases between. Here the CDR3 DNA reads TGTGCCTGGAGTGTTTCCCGGAACACCGGGGAGCTGTTTTTT. This gives the protein CAWSVSRNTGELFF.

The chain uses TRBV30 and TRBJ1-1; D may be TRBD1 (5 bases). V was trimmed by 0 bases and J by 4 bases, leaving 9 bases between them. CDR1 is GTSNPN and CDR2 is SVGIG in the germline V gene (reference sequence). The CDR3 is made up of 13 amino acids. CDR3 region: CAWSVRRGTEAFF. The CDR3 region has the DNA TGTGCCTGGAGTGTACGTAGGGGCACTGAAGCTTTCTTT.

The V gene is TRBV30, the J gene TRBJ1-4; possibly TRBD1 for D (5 bases). The V gene's germline CDR1 is GTSNPN and CDR2 SVGIG (reference sequence). This CDR3 region has 14 residues. V was pared by 3 bases and J by 5 bases, with 13 bases between. CDR3 sequence (DNA): TGTGCCTGGAGCGAGGGACTGCGAAATGAAAAACTGTTTTTT. It translates to CAWSEGLRNEKLFF.

The J gene is TRBJ1-3, the V gene TRBV7-2; D remains unclear. This CDR3 is built from 16 residues. The V gene lost 2 bases and the J gene lost 2 bases, with 13 bases spanning the gap. Germline loops: CDR1 SGHTA, CDR2 FQGNSA. CDR3 in DNA: TGTGCCAGCAGCTTATCCCCAGTGGGAGCTGGAAACACCATATATTTT. It encodes CASSLSPVGAGNTIYF.

CDR3 sequence reads: CASSLASRNEQFF. As DNA, the CDR3 is TGTGCCAGCAGCTTGGCGTCTCGCAATGAGCAGTTCTTC. The V call is TRBV5-4, the J call TRBJ2-1, with D unresolved. Between the trimmed V and J ends, which lost 0 bases and 6 bases, there was a span of 7 bases. The CDR3 spans 13 residues. CDR1 is SGHNT and CDR2 is YYREEE in the germline V gene (reference sequence).

The V gene is TRBV14, the J gene TRBJ2-1; tentative D call: TRBD1 (6 bases). V was clipped by 3 bases and J by 8 bases, with 17 bases between them. This CDR3 comprises 15 residues. Germline CDR1 is SGHDN and CDR2 is FVKESK. In nucleotides, the CDR3 is TGTGCCAGCAGCCAGCCGAAGACAGGAGCTTATGAGCAGTTCTTC. Its translation is CASSQPKTGAYEQFF.

V and J are TRBV6-1 and TRBJ1-5; D is undetermined. V gave up 3 bases and J gave up 7 bases, with 13 bases separating them. The CDR3 totals 14 residues. Germline V gene sequence: CDR1 MNHNS, CDR2 SASEGT. The CDR3 loop reads CASSDSGLRQPQHF. The CDR3 nucleotides are TGTGCCAGCAGTGATTCCGGGTTAAGACAGCCCCAGCATTTT.

The chain has TRBV6-2 or TRBV6-3 and TRBJ2-3; the D gene is possibly TRBD2 (6 bases). Per germline, CDR1 MNHEY and CDR2 SVGEGT. Trimming shortened V by 4 bases and J by 2 bases, and 19 bases separated the two germline ends. The CDR3 sequence is 17 residues long. The CDR3 DNA sequence: TGTGCCAGCAGTTTCCCCGCGGGGCCCCCCAACACAGATACGCAGTATTTT. Its protein is CASSFPAGPPNTDTQYF.

The count of this clone is one. The J gene is TRBJ2-7, the V gene TRBV5-6; the D gene is possibly TRBD2 (6 bases). CDR3 size: 16 residues. The germline V gene encodes CDR1 SGHDT and CDR2 YYEEEE. Trimming pared 0 bases from V and 0 bases from J, leaving 13 bases between. Written as DNA, the CDR3 is TGTGCCAGCAGCTTGGATTGGGACGGGAGCTCCTACGAGCAGTACTTC. It codes for CASSLDWDGSSYEQYF. Full variable domain (rest looked up from reference TRBV5-6 and TRBJ2-7): DAGVTQSPTHLIKTRGQQVTLRCSPKSGHDTVSWYQQALGQGPQFIFQYYEEEERQRGNFPDRFSGHQFPNYSSELNVNALLLGDSALYLCASSLDWDGSSYEQYFGPGTRLTVT.

The chain links TRBV4-3 to TRBJ1-1; perhaps TRBD1 as D (5 bases). The CDR3 is made up of 15 amino acids. Trimming left V 0 bases short and J 4 bases short, with 12 bases between. CDR1 LGHNA and CDR2 YSLEER come from the germline V gene. The CDR3 DNA reads TGCGCCAGCAGCCAAGAGGTGGCAAGGGGCACTGAAGCTTTCTTT. Translation: CASSQEVARGTEAFF.

The rearrangement uses TRBV7-9 and TRBJ2-3, with TRBD2 identical over 7 bases. V trimming: 3 bases; J trimming: 1 base; junction bases outside the gene matches: 7. From germline, CDR1 is SEHNR and CDR2 FQNEAQ (reference sequence). The CDR3 extends over 16 amino acids. The chain's CDR3 is CASSLVSGVGTDTQYF. DNA of the CDR3: TGTGCCAGCAGCTTGGTAAGCGGGGTTGGCACAGATACGCAGTATTTT.

The rearrangement uses TRBV2 and TRBJ1-2; D is possibly TRBD1 (6 bases). The germline CDR1 and CDR2 sequences are SNHLY and FYNNEI. The CDR3 spans 14 residues. Trimming shortened V by 4 bases and J by 5 bases, and 14 bases separated the two germline ends. CDR3 amino acids: CASSGPGERYGYTF. In nucleotides, the CDR3 is TGTGCCAGCAGTGGACCAGGGGAACGGTATGGCTACACCTTC.

The genes are TRBV7-8 and TRBJ2-5, with D perhaps matching TRBD2 (7 bases). Germline V gene data show CDR1 as SGHVS and CDR2 as FQNEAQ. V was clipped by 3 bases and J by 7 bases, with 27 bases between them. CDR3 size: 18 residues. The CDR3: CASSFSRRGGREGWTQYF. CDR3 sequence (DNA): TGTGCCAGCAGCTTCTCCCGTCGCGGGGGCCGAGAGGGTTGGACCCAGTACTTC.

The rearrangement joins TRBV9 to TRBJ1-2; TRBD1 might be the D (6 bases). Germline CDR1 is SGDLS and CDR2 is YYNGEE. The CDR3 totals 16 residues. V was clipped by 0 bases and J by 8 bases, with 20 bases between them. The CDR3 region is CASSVEAQGKISGYTF. As DNA, the CDR3 is TGTGCCAGCAGCGTAGAGGCCCAGGGGAAGATATCGGGCTACACCTTC.